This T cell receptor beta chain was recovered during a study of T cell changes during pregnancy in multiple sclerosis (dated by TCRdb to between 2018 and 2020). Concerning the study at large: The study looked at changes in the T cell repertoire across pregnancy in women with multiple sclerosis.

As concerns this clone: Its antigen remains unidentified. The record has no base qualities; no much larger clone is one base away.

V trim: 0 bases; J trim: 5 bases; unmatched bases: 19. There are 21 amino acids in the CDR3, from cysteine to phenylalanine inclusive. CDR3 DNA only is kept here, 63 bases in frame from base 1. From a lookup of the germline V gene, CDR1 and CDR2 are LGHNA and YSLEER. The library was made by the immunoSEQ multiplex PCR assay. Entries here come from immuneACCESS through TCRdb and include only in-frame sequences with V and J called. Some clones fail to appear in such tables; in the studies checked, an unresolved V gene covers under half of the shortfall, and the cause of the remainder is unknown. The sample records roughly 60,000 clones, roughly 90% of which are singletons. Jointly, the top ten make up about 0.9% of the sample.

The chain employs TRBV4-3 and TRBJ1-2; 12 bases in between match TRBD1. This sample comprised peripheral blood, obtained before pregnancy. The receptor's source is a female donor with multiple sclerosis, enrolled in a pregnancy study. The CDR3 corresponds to CASSQDGRSAGQGALNYGYTF. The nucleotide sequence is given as TGCGCCAGCAGCCAAGATGGAAGGTCCGCGGGACAGGGGGCTTTGAATTATGGCTACACCTTC.